These T cell receptor beta chains were read from a single sample in a study of shared clonotypes between healthy human individuals. The assay was immunoSEQ multiplex PCR, and TCRdb's table has in-frame clones only and misses some. The sample consists of about 750,000 clones, around 92% of them appearing once. Sequenced input: naive CD8+ T cells sorted from blood. All receptors derive from a young man in good health. The CDR3 runs from the conserved cysteine through the conserved F or W. The D gene is left open where the match is weak. Clone size is shown for a subset of rows, as once, few, many or a class of expanded clone.

d_gene	v_gene	abundance	j_gene	CDR3aa	CDR3nt
TRBD1	TRBV27	NA	TRBJ1-4	CASRPLPGQGSNEKLFF	TGTGCCAGCCGTCCTCTTCCGGGACAGGGTTCTAATGAAAAACTGTTTTTT
NA	TRBV7-7	NA	TRBJ1-2	CASSLLRLDGGYTF	TGTGCCAGCAGCCTACTGAGACTAGATGGAGGCTACACCTTC
NA	TRBV7-9	NA	TRBJ1-2	CASSDGGARGYTF	TGTGCCAGCAGCGACGGAGGGGCGCGTGGCTACACCTTC
NA	TRBV27	NA	TRBJ2-5	CASSGLSLAEETQYF	TGTGCCAGCAGTGGTCTATCACTCGCGGAAGAGACCCAGTACTTC
NA	TRBV11-2	once	TRBJ2-7	CASSERVDEQYF	TGTGCCAGCAGCGAAAGGGTCGACGAGCAGTACTTC
NA	TRBV13	NA	TRBJ1-1	CASSPPSTGNTEAFF	TGTGCCAGCAGCCCTCCCTCAACAGGGAACACTGAAGCTTTCTTT
NA	TRBV5-1	NA	TRBJ2-7	CASSFDAGISYEQYF	TGCGCCAGCAGCTTCGACGCGGGAATTTCCTACGAGCAGTACTTC
NA	TRBV27	NA	TRBJ2-2	CASGTANTGELFF	TGTGCCAGCGGGACGGCGAACACCGGGGAGCTGTTTTTT
NA	TRBV14	NA	TRBJ2-7	CASSQDGAAYYEQYF	TGTGCCAGCAGCCAAGACGGAGCGGCCTACTACGAGCAGTACTTC
TRBD1	TRBV27	NA	TRBJ1-5	CASSFLSQGAVYQPQHF	TGTGCCAGCAGTTTCTTGAGCCAGGGGGCAGTGTATCAGCCCCAGCATTTT
NA	TRBV6-4	few	TRBJ1-5	CASSPGGNQPQHF	TGTGCCAGCAGTCCAGGGGGCAATCAGCCCCAGCATTTT
NA	TRBV27	NA	TRBJ2-5	CASSLGTGSQETQYF	TGTGCCAGCAGTTTGGGGACGGGTTCTCAAGAGACCCAGTACTTC
NA	TRBV2	NA	TRBJ2-7	CASSERVEQYF	TGTGCCAGCAGTGAACGGGTTGAGCAGTACTTC
NA	TRBV5-1	NA	TRBJ2-3	CASSLEGGGTSDTQYF	TGCGCCAGCAGCTTGGAGGGAGGAGGCACGTCAGATACGCAGTATTTT
NA	TRBV29-1	NA	TRBJ2-2	CSVESGGNTGELFF	TGCAGCGTTGAGTCCGGCGGGAACACCGGGGAGCTGTTTTTT
NA	TRBV19	NA	TRBJ1-5	CASSISGVLNQPQHF	TGTGCCAGTAGTATATCTGGGGTTCTTAATCAGCCCCAGCATTTT
NA	TRBV27	NA	TRBJ2-1	CASSLGPPRGEQFF	TGTGCCAGCAGTTTAGGGCCCCCCAGGGGTGAGCAGTTCTTC
NA	TRBV2	NA	TRBJ2-5	CASTHELIKTQYF	TGTGCCAGCACACACGAATTAATAAAGACCCAGTACTTC
NA	TRBV2	NA	TRBJ2-7	CASKKGTYEQYF	TGTGCCAGCAAGAAAGGAACCTACGAGCAGTACTTC
NA	TRBV7-6	NA	TRBJ2-1	CASSLASSGIEQFF	TGTGCCAGCAGCTTAGCTAGCTCGGGAATTGAGCAGTTCTTC
NA	TRBV7-9	NA	TRBJ2-3	CASRHPLRMGHDTDTQYF	TGTGCCAGCAGACATCCCCTGAGGATGGGACACGACACAGATACGCAGTATTTT
NA	TRBV9	once	TRBJ2-3	CASSVDGELGDTQYF	TGTGCCAGCAGCGTAGATGGGGAATTGGGAGATACGCAGTATTTT
TRBD1	TRBV5-4	once	TRBJ2-7	CASRPTGTGTGPWEQYF	TGTGCCAGCAGGCCAACGGGGACCGGGACAGGACCCTGGGAGCAGTACTTC
NA	TRBV28	NA	TRBJ2-1	CASSPVFGGNEQFF	TGTGCCAGCAGTCCCGTTTTCGGGGGCAATGAGCAGTTCTTC
NA	TRBV4-1	NA	TRBJ2-7	CASSQGLARAYEQYF	TGCGCCAGCAGCCAAGGCCTCGCCAGGGCCTACGAGCAGTACTTC
NA	TRBV4-2	NA	TRBJ2-2	CASSQDTGELFF	TGTGCCAGCAGCCAAGACACCGGGGAGCTGTTTTTT
NA	TRBV27	NA	TRBJ2-1	CASSLDGLGGEQFF	TGTGCCAGCAGCTTGGACGGCCTGGGGGGTGAGCAGTTCTTC
NA	TRBV6-6	NA	TRBJ2-7	CASSGGSYEQYF	TGTGCCAGCAGTGGAGGCTCCTACGAGCAGTACTTC
NA	TRBV10-3	NA	TRBJ2-7	CAISVSGAGGYEQYF	TGTGCCATCAGTGTCTCAGGGGCGGGTGGCTACGAGCAGTACTTC